This T cell receptor beta chain was recorded in a study of response to subunit inactivated influenza vaccine. Study results and caveats: That few new T cells are recruited by each seasonal influenza vaccination was the authors' suggestion.

Trimming removed 0 bases from V and 2 bases from J; junction bases left unmatched: 8. Germline V CDR1 and CDR2: SGHKS, YYEKEE (reference sequence). This CDR3 is built from 17 residues. This clonotype was counted only a few times. The antigen remains unidentified. One entry per CDR3 protein results from TCRdb running MiXCR on the RT-PCR reads. This table has approximately 530,000 distinct CDR3 sequences, 6.5% to 8% appearing once. The V call is TRBV5-5, the J call TRBJ2-7; 10 bases agree with TRBD2. This TCR was recovered from a man aged 50 to 75 who received an inactivated influenza vaccine. The sequences come from PBMCs from blood, collected 23 to 25 months after vaccination. CDR3 sequence reads: CASSLVLAGGIPYEQYF. The CDR3 DNA is TGTGCCAGCAGCTTGGTGTTAGCGGGGGGCATTCCCTACGAGCAGTACTTC.